A selection of T cell receptor beta chains follows, all from one sample in a study of OX40 agonist ivuxolimab in advanced cancers. This table comes from immunoSEQ multiplex PCR, and its TCRdb copy is limited to in-frame clones, with some not included. The data show 77,000 or so clones, around 94% seen once. This specimen was CD4+ or CD8+ T cells sorted from blood, taken in a trial of the OX40 agonist ivuxolimab. Source of these receptors: an adult with an advanced solid tumor such as melanoma, head and neck, liver or kidney cancer. CDR3s include the opening cysteine and the closing phenylalanine or tryptophan. The D gene is left open where the match is weak. The size of a clone is reported for some rows only, either as once, few or many, or as a class for expanded clones.

cdr3_nt	cdr3_aa	j_call	clone_size	d_call	v_call
TGTGCCAGCAGCCTGGGGTCCAGTCCGCTCAATCAGCCCCAGCATTTT	CASSLGSSPLNQPQHF	TRBJ1-5	.	.	TRBV5-5
TGTGCCAGCAGCTCATACATCTTCTCTGGAAACACCATATATTTT	CASSSYIFSGNTIYF	TRBJ1-3	.	.	TRBV5-6
TGTGCCAGTACTCTATCCGGGGGGACAGGGATCAGCGAGCAGTACTTC	CASTLSGGTGISEQYF	TRBJ2-7	.	TRBD1	TRBV19
TGCGCCAGCAGGGAGGCCCAAGGGGCCCCCGGAGGGACTGAAGCTTTCTTT	CASREAQGAPGGTEAFF	TRBJ1-1	.	.	TRBV5-1
TGTGCCAGCAGTGACTACTACGAGCAGTACTTC	CASSDYYEQYF	TRBJ2-7	.	.	TRBV6-5
TGTGCCAGCAGCTTAGGGGGCGGCGGGGAGCTGTTTTTT	CASSLGGGGELFF	TRBJ2-2	once	.	TRBV7-9
TGTGCCACCCTGCGCGGAGGGGACACTGAAGCTTTCTTT	CATLRGGDTEAFF	TRBJ1-1	.	.	TRBV6-5
TGTGCCAGCAGCAAAGACAGTCTCTCCTACGAGCAGTACTTC	CASSKDSLSYEQYF	TRBJ2-7	.	.	TRBV5-4
TGTGCCAGCAGTCTTCAGGAGAAGAGCTCCTACAATGAGCAGTTCTTC	CASSLQEKSSYNEQFF	TRBJ2-1	.	.	TRBV28
TGCGCCAGCAGAATATTACCCGGTGAGAGCTCCTACAATGAGCAGTTCTTC	CASRILPGESSYNEQFF	TRBJ2-1	.	.	TRBV5-1
TGTGCCAGCAGTTCCCTAGCGGGAGGGTTAGACGAGCAGTACTTC	CASSSLAGGLDEQYF	TRBJ2-7	.	TRBD2	TRBV27
TGTGCCAGCAGTTTACTGAGTTCAGCCCCGACCTACGAGCAGTACTTC	CASSLLSSAPTYEQYF	TRBJ2-7	.	.	TRBV28
TGTGCCAGCAGCTCCTACAGGGAGGACACTGAAGCTTTCTTT	CASSSYREDTEAFF	TRBJ1-1	.	.	TRBV5-4
TGTGCCAGCAGTTTAGGCAGGGTATCTGAAGCTTTCTTT	CASSLGRVSEAFF	TRBJ1-1	.	.	TRBV27
TGTGCCAGCAGCTTGGACCCGGACAGGAACTCTGGAAACACCATATATTTT	CASSLDPDRNSGNTIYF	TRBJ1-3	.	TRBD1	TRBV5-5
TGTGCCAGCAGTCTGGGAAGAAACACTGAAGCTTTCTTT	CASSLGRNTEAFF	TRBJ1-1	.	.	TRBV28